This T cell receptor (beta chain) was observed in a study of T cells in localized non-small cell lung cancer. Findings and limits, study-wide: Longer survival (overall) was linked to higher T cell density in blood.

A note on this clone: Its antigen is not identified.

Profiled with immunoSEQ multiplex PCR; TCRdb holds only in-frame clones, not every one. The sample lists 20,000 to 30,000 clones, 82% seen once, with 3.5% to 5% in the top ten. Source: peripheral blood, taken before any cancer treatment. This clonotype was obtained from a woman aged 40-69 years with stage I lung adenocarcinoma.

CDR3 loop: CASDSDTRGYYEQYF. The CDR3 DNA is TGTGCCAGCGACTCCGACACGAGGGGGTACTACGAGCAGTACTTC. This sequence joins TRBV21-1 and TRBJ2-7; the table's D call of TRBD1 was not tested on the DNA. TRBV21-1 has pseudogene status. The CDR3 has 15 amino acids.